The clone carrying this T cell receptor (beta chain) was counted once. Its antigen remains unidentified. Germline V gene sequence: CDR1 SEHNR, CDR2 FQNEAQ (reference sequence). With 6 bases removed from V and 8 bases from J, the gap between germline ends came to 13 bases. The CDR3 extends over 12 amino acids. The data were taken from a study of T cell responses to AZD1222 COVID-19 vaccine. Study results and limitations: There were mostly white British donors and more females than males, and clonal diversity was possibly underestimated. At baseline, just five to seven AZD1222 recipients tested seropositive. CD4 TCRs linked to vaccination spanned spike, dominating at 160-218 and 743-854.

The protocol was immunoSEQ multiplex PCR, while the TCRdb copy is restricted to in-frame clones and leaves out a portion. The sample shows some 97,000 clones, 87% of them seen only once. This clonotype was obtained from an adult in good health. The rearrangement joins TRBV7-9 to TRBJ1-1; D call uncertain. Sequencing was performed on peripheral blood, taken on day 0 of MenACWY control vaccination. The chain's CDR3 is CASRREITEAFF. Written as DNA, the CDR3 is TGTGCCAGCAGACGCGAAATCACGGAAGCTTTCTTT.